A selection of T cell receptor beta chains follows, all from one sample in a study of cytomegalovirus exposure and HLA in healthy donors. Produced via immunoSEQ multiplex PCR; TCRdb's table is partial and in-frame only. Altogether under 150,000 clones are present, 75% to 80% being singletons, with the ten largest covering 6.2%. What was sequenced was PBMCs. These receptors originate from a woman aged 40 to 50 in good health and CMV-seropositive. Both conserved end residues are part of each CDR3. The D gene is left open where the match is weak. The size entry is marked missing in some rows and otherwise reads once, few, many or a size class.

TRBV16	TRBJ2-7	TRBD2	-	CASSEGTSGRRLLTRYEQYF	TGTGCCAGCAGCGAGGGGACTAGCGGGAGAAGGCTACTCACCCGGTACGAGCAGTACTTC
TRBV5-1	TRBJ2-1	-	-	CASGPTSEQFF	TGCGCCAGCGGACCAACTAGTGAGCAGTTCTTC
TRBV7-9	TRBJ2-3	TRBD1	once	CASTTGTDLTDTQYF	TGTGCCAGCACCACCGGGACAGACCTCACAGATACGCAGTATTTT
TRBV9	TRBJ2-3	-	-	CASSVSGTTDTQYF	TGTGCCAGCAGCGTTAGCGGAACCACAGATACGCAGTATTTT
TRBV5-1	TRBJ2-2	-	-	CASSLVSTANTGELFF	TGCGCCAGCAGCTTGGTCTCCACTGCGAACACCGGGGAGCTGTTTTTT
TRBV7-9	TRBJ2-1	-	-	CASSLGTSSYNEQFF	TGTGCCAGCAGCTTAGGAACTAGCTCCTACAATGAGCAGTTCTTC
TRBV5-6	TRBJ2-7	TRBD2	-	CASSSRRGLGHEQYF	TGTGCCAGCAGCTCGCGGCGGGGACTAGGCCACGAGCAGTACTTC
TRBV18	TRBJ2-1	TRBD2	-	CASSPGLAGDNEQFF	TGTGCCAGCTCACCGGGACTAGCGGGAGATAATGAGCAGTTCTTC
TRBV2	TRBJ2-7	-	-	CASMASASYEQYF	TGTGCCAGCATGGCTAGCGCCTCCTACGAGCAGTACTTC
TRBV6-4	TRBJ2-2	-	few	CASSDSTTNTGELFF	TGTGCCAGCAGTGACTCGACGACAAACACCGGGGAGCTGTTTTTT
TRBV28	TRBJ2-7	TRBD1	-	CASRLGTGRPREQYF	TGTGCCAGCAGGTTAGGGACAGGGCGACCTAGAGAGCAGTACTTC
TRBV6-6	TRBJ1-3	TRBD1	few	CASSYSTGTGNTIYF	TGTGCCAGCAGTTACTCGACAGGGACCGGAAACACCATATATTTT
TRBV7-9	TRBJ1-2	-	-	CATDTRAPGFYGYTF	TGTGCCACCGATACCAGGGCTCCAGGGTTCTATGGCTACACCTTC
TRBV7-9	TRBJ1-5	TRBD1	few	CASSSTQGGNQPQHF	TGTGCCAGCAGCTCTACTCAGGGGGGCAATCAGCCCCAGCATTTT
TRBV25-1	TRBJ1-2	TRBD1	-	CASSESGTGDNYGYTF	TGTGCCAGCAGTGAATCGGGGACAGGGGATAACTATGGCTACACCTTC
TRBV5-6	TRBJ2-1	TRBD2	-	CASGGLAGAGYNEQFF	TGTGCCAGCGGGGGGCTAGCGGGAGCAGGCTACAATGAGCAGTTCTTC
TRBV7-2	TRBJ2-5	-	-	CASSSGVGETQYF	TGTGCCAGCAGCTCAGGGGTAGGCGAGACCCAGTACTTC
TRBV6-1	TRBJ1-1	TRBD1	few	CASSRQGAYTEAFF	TGTGCCAGCAGTAGACAGGGGGCTTACACTGAAGCTTTCTTT
TRBV9	TRBJ2-2	-	-	CASSVGGRSQNGELFF	TGTGCCAGCAGCGTAGGAGGGAGGTCTCAAAACGGGGAGCTGTTTTTT
TRBV30	TRBJ2-3	TRBD2	once	CAWSPSGTPDTQYF	TGTGCCTGGAGTCCTAGCGGAACACCAGATACGCAGTATTTT
TRBV29-1	TRBJ2-3	TRBD2	-	CSVVAGGLGTDTQYF	TGCAGCGTGGTAGCGGGAGGGCTCGGCACAGATACGCAGTATTTT
TRBV6-1	TRBJ2-7	-	many	CASSERAESYEQYF	TGTGCCAGCAGTGAGCGGGCAGAGTCCTACGAGCAGTACTTC
TRBV5-1	TRBJ2-1	-	-	CASSLAAGLYEQFF	TGCGCCAGCAGCTTGGCGGCCGGACTCTACGAGCAGTTCTTC
TRBV19	TRBJ2-7	TRBD1	-	CASSPLRDRAVEQYF	TGTGCCAGTAGTCCCCTCCGTGACAGGGCTGTCGAGCAGTACTTC
TRBV10-3	TRBJ2-7	TRBD1	few	CAISQDRDGSRQYF	TGTGCCATCAGCCAGGACAGGGATGGGAGCAGGCAGTACTTC
TRBV28	TRBJ2-7	-	once	CASSLTQGQVQEQYF	TGTGCCAGCAGTTTAACCCAGGGGCAAGTCCAGGAGCAGTACTTC
TRBV10-3	TRBJ2-7	TRBD1	-	CAISAYGQGYEQYF	TGTGCCATCAGTGCCTATGGACAGGGCTACGAGCAGTACTTC
TRBV10-3	TRBJ1-2	TRBD1	-	CAIGTGVYGYTF	TGTGCCATCGGGACAGGGGTCTATGGCTACACCTTC
TRBV13	TRBJ2-7	-	-	CASSRGASSYEQYF	TGTGCCAGCAGCCGTGGGGCTAGTTCCTACGAGCAGTACTTC
TRBV5-6	TRBJ2-5	-	-	CASSAGPAKEQYF	TGTGCCAGCAGCGCGGGACCTGCAAAAGAGCAGTACTTC
TRBV5-1	TRBJ2-7	TRBD2	-	CASSPGGAGDEQYF	TGCGCCAGCAGCCCCGGTGGGGCGGGAGACGAGCAGTACTTC
TRBV5-1	TRBJ2-4	-	few	CASSLGAKTKNIQYF	TGCGCCAGCAGCTTGGGGGCCAAAACCAAAAACATTCAGTACTTC
TRBV5-1	TRBJ2-3	TRBD2	-	CASSQVAGGNTDTQYF	TGCGCCAGCAGCCAGGTAGCGGGAGGGAACACAGATACGCAGTATTTT
TRBV6-1	TRBJ2-6	-	few	CASNRAGANVLTF	TGTGCCAGCAACAGGGCTGGGGCCAACGTCCTGACTTTC
TRBV10-1	TRBJ2-2	-	-	CASSPGDANTGELFF	TGCGCCAGCAGTCCAGGGGACGCGAACACCGGGGAGCTGTTTTTT
TRBV7-9	TRBJ1-1	TRBD1	-	CASSSMPGQEATEAFF	TGTGCCAGCAGCTCGATGCCGGGACAGGAGGCTACTGAAGCTTTCTTT
TRBV27	TRBJ2-7	TRBD1	-	CASSFGDRANEQYF	TGTGCCAGCAGTTTTGGGGACAGGGCAAACGAGCAGTACTTC
TRBV5-1	TRBJ2-7	-	-	CASSLDMAEQYF	TGCGCCAGCAGCTTGGATATGGCAGAGCAGTACTTC
TRBV4-1	TRBJ2-5	TRBD2	once	CASSQARGSGQETQYF	TGCGCCAGCAGCCAAGCCCGCGGGAGCGGACAAGAGACCCAGTACTTC
TRBV30	TRBJ1-1	-	-	CAWRRVLNTEAFF	TGTGCCTGGAGGAGGGTACTGAACACTGAAGCTTTCTTT
TRBV19	TRBJ1-3	-	-	CASTPKERRNTIYF	TGTGCCAGTACCCCGAAGGAGCGCCGAAACACCATATATTTT
TRBV7-2	TRBJ2-7	-	-	CASSLGQGAAYEQYF	TGTGCCAGCAGCTTAGGCCAGGGTGCTGCCTACGAGCAGTACTTC
TRBV29-1	TRBJ1-2	-	-	CSVGGGVTVNYGYTF	TGCAGCGTTGGTGGAGGGGTTACTGTTAACTATGGCTACACCTTC
TRBV7-9	TRBJ2-7	-	-	CASSPGTSTYEQYF	TGTGCCAGCAGCCCCGGGACTTCTACCTACGAGCAGTACTTC